Below are 20 T cell receptor beta chains sequenced from a single sample in a study of T cells in Graves' hyperthyroidism and ophthalmopathy. RNA transcripts gave rise to amplified TCR beta CDR3 regions. Using the HTBI primer set, a first-round RT-PCR was run on the TCR CDR3. TCRdb analysed the multiplex PCR reads with MiXCR anew, one entry per CDR3 protein. This sample yields about 59,000 distinct CDR3 sequences, of which about 53% are seen a single time; roughly 3.3% belongs to the top ten. The sequencing input was blood. The receptor set was obtained from a woman aged 60-70 years with Graves' ophthalmopathy.

In its sample, this clonotype was seen many times. The CDR3 bases are TGCGCCAGCAGCTCATCAGCGGAAGGAGGTAACGAGCAGTACTTC. Translating gives CASSSSAEGGNEQYF. V is TRBV5-1 and J is TRBJ2-7, with D perhaps TRBD2 (5 bases). Trimming took 3 bases from V and 5 from J, leaving 18 bases between them. CDR3 length: 15 amino acids. CDR1 SGHRS and CDR2 YFSETQ come from the germline V gene.

This clonotype was counted many times. This chain uses TRBV20-1 with TRBJ2-1, with D possibly being TRBD2 (5 bases). V dropped 5 bases and J dropped 5 bases, with 16 bases sitting between them. This CDR3 is built from 14 residues. Germline assignment: CDR1 DFQATT and CDR2 SNEGSKA (reference sequence). The CDR3 bases are TGCAGTGCTCTCCGGGGAAGGGCCAACAATGAGCAGTTCTTC. Protein sequence: CSALRGRANNEQFF.

A note on this clonotype: No conserved phenylalanine or tryptophan ends this CDR3, so it is likely a read error. The V and J genes are TRBV4-2 and TRBJ1-2; D remains ambiguous. CDR1 and CDR2 (germline): LGHNA, YNFKEQ. CDR3 length: 15 residues. V lost 0 bases and J 4 bases, leaving 12 bases between the germline ends. This chain's CDR3 is CASSQDRVGTYGYTL. The CDR3, as DNA: TGTGCCAGCAGCCAAGATCGAGTGGGAACCTATGGCTACACCCTC.

J is TRBJ2-1 and V is TRBV9; 11 bases are a match to TRBD2. The CDR3 extends over 16 amino acids. The V segment lost 1 base and the J segment 2 bases; nucleotides outside the gene matches: 2. Germline CDR1 is SGDLS and CDR2 is YYNGEE. The CDR3 region has the DNA TGTGCCAGCAGCGTAATGACTAGCGGGACCTACAATGAGCAGTTCTTC. Translation gives CASSVMTSGTYNEQFF.

The table lists this clonotype with a count of one. Germline and junction disagree at one end, which may indicate a read error. The J gene is TRBJ2-3, the V gene TRBV5-1; 9 positions agree with TRBD1. From germline, CDR1 is SGHRS and CDR2 YFSETQ. CDR3 length equals 16 residues. The CDR3 region has the DNA TGCGCCAGCAGCCTCCTACAGGGGGCTGGGACAGATACGCGGTACTTT. It codes for CASSLLQGAGTDTRYF.

This clonotype has ten or more counts. The chain couples TRBV19 to TRBJ2-1; 8 bases are a match to TRBD2. CDR1 and CDR2 from the germline V gene are LNHDA and SQIVND (reference sequence). Trimming took 10 bases from V and 0 from J; bases not matched to a gene: 11. The CDR3 runs to 16 residues. CDR3 DNA: TGTGCCACCCGCCCGGAAGCGGGGGTCTCCTACAATGAGCAGTTCTTC. It translates to CATRPEAGVSYNEQFF.

The V gene is TRBV7-2, the J gene TRBJ2-1; a weak D match, TRBD2 (7 bases). The length of the CDR3 is 16 residues. CDR1 and CDR2 from the germline V gene are SGHTA and FQGNSA. V was clipped by 4 bases and J by 0 bases, with 13 bases between them. The CDR3 spells CASSYKGGASYNEQFF. CDR3 DNA: TGTGCCAGCAGCTACAAGGGGGGGGCCTCCTACAATGAGCAGTTCTTC.

Details on this clonotype: A much larger clonotype is one base distant, so this may be a read error. This chain uses TRBV27 with TRBJ2-1, with D tentatively TRBD1 (5 bases). In germline, CDR1 is MNHEY, CDR2 SMNVEV (reference sequence). This CDR3 spans 16 amino acids. V was trimmed by 5 bases and J by 2 bases, leaving 16 bases between them. CDR3 loop: CASSLLLGVTYNEQFF. The CDR3 DNA is TGTGCCAGCAGTCTCCTATTAGGGGTAACCTACAATGAGCAGTTCTTC.

In its sample, this clonotype was seen a few times. This chain links TRBV19 with TRBJ2-1, with 9 bases matching TRBD2. V was clipped by 5 bases and J by 7 bases; unmatched bases: 9. CDR1 and CDR2 (germline): LNHDA, SQIVND (reference sequence). The CDR3 length is 15 residues. CDR3 DNA sequence: TGTGCCAGTAGTCCCGGGACTAGCCGGGGGAATGAGCAGTTCTTC. It is translated as CASSPGTSRGNEQFF.

The gene calls are TRBV19 and TRBJ1-5, with TRBD1 as a possible D gene (5 bases). Germline CDR1 reads LNHDA; CDR2 reads SQIVND (reference sequence). Between the trimmed V and J ends, which lost 6 bases and 0 bases, there was a span of 12 bases. The CDR3 consists of 15 residues. CDR3 protein: CASRQAVDSNQPQHF. CDR3 nucleotides: TGTGCCAGTAGACAGGCCGTGGATAGCAATCAGCCCCAGCATTTT.

This clonotype was seen ten or more times. J is TRBJ2-1 and V is TRBV20-1, with 13 bases identical to TRBD2. Trimming at V came to 5 bases and at J to 12 bases, leaving 16 bases not matched to a gene. The length of the CDR3 is 16 residues. From germline, CDR1 is DFQATT and CDR2 SNEGSKA (reference sequence). The CDR3 loop is CSAHLTKGLAGQWQFF. DNA for the CDR3: TGCAGTGCTCACCTGACTAAGGGACTAGCGGGACAGTGGCAGTTCTTC.

Many counts were recorded for this clonotype. The chain joins TRBV20-1 to TRBJ1-1, with D perhaps TRBD1 (5 bases). CDR3 size: 15 residues. Germline assignment: CDR1 DFQATT and CDR2 SNEGSKA (reference sequence). V lost 0 bases to trimming and J lost 1 base, with 12 bases between them. DNA of the CDR3: TGCAGTGCTAGAGATCCGGGCAGGGAGAACACTGAAGCTTTCTTT. Translation: CSARDPGRENTEAFF.

This sequence joins TRBV6-5 and TRBJ1-1; D possibly corresponds to TRBD1 (6 bases). Trimming cost V 5 bases and J 1 base, with 11 bases left between them. The CDR3 extends over 14 amino acids. Germline V CDR1 and CDR2: MNHEY, SVGAGI. CDR3 sequence: CASSTTRGNTEAFF. In DNA form, the CDR3 reads TGTGCCAGCAGTACCACCAGGGGGAACACTGAAGCTTTCTTT.

In the case of this clonotype: This may be a read error: a much more frequent sequence differs by one nucleotide. This chain uses TRBV30 with TRBJ1-4; 10 positions match TRBD1. The CDR3 is made up of 13 amino acids. With V trimmed by 6 bases and J by 7 bases, 5 bases remained unmatched. The germline gives CDR1 GTSNPN, CDR2 SVGIG (reference sequence). The CDR3 sequence is CACGQGVSEKLFF. CDR3 sequence (DNA): TGTGCCTGCGGACAGGGGGTAAGTGAAAAACTGTTTTTT.

In regard to this clonotype: Because the CDR3's place on the DNA is in doubt, the DNA is left out and the CDR3 is given as listed by TCRdb. The rearrangement joins TRBV7-3 to TRBJ2-2; TRBD2 is taken as the D call from the table, unchecked against the DNA. Ends included, the CDR3 has 23 residues. Germline lookup yields CDR1 SGHTA and CDR2 FQGTGA. The CDR3: CASSLTGSGGYTFGGRVTGELFF.

This clonotype was counted many times. CDR3 region: CASSVEGSGGYTF. The CDR3 bases are TGTGCCAGCAGCGTAGAGGGGTCTGGTGGCTACACCTTC. The V and J genes are TRBV9 and TRBJ1-2, with TRBD1 as a possible D gene (5 bases). The germline V and J ends were trimmed by 0 bases and 7 bases, with 10 bases remaining between them. The CDR3 is 13 amino acids. Germline V gene data show CDR1 as SGDLS and CDR2 as YYNGEE.

This clonotype came up many times. The J gene is TRBJ1-1, the V gene TRBV27; D may be TRBD1 (6 bases). The germline V gene encodes CDR1 MNHEY and CDR2 SMNVEV (reference sequence). V was cut by 6 bases and J by 11 bases, with 13 bases left in between. The CDR3 contains 11 residues. CDR3 DNA: TGTGCCAGCAGGGGGGGCCATGCGGCTTTCTTT. Encoded protein: CASRGGHAAFF.

The chain couples TRBV10-1 to TRBJ1-1, with 7 bases aligning to TRBD1. J was trimmed by 1 base and V by 6 bases; bases with no gene match: 11. The germline V gene encodes CDR1 WNHNN and CDR2 SYGVQD (reference sequence). The CDR3 extends over 16 amino acids. DNA of the CDR3: TGCGCCAGCAGCCCTAAAAGACAGGGTGGGAACACTGAAGCTTTCTTT. Its translation: CASSPKRQGGNTEAFF.

The chain recombines TRBV5-1 with TRBJ1-3; maybe TRBD1 (5 bases). The CDR3 sequence is 16 residues long. Per the germline V gene, CDR1 is SGHRS and CDR2 is YFSETQ. Trimming left V 5 bases short and J 0 bases short, with 15 bases between. The CDR3 DNA reads as TGCGCCAGCAGGGGACTAGCACTGAGCTCTGGAAACACCATATATTTT. As protein: CASRGLALSSGNTIYF.

The chain carries TRBV12-3 or TRBV12-4 and TRBJ1-5; D uncertain. The CDR3 sequence is 13 residues long. The ends were cut back, 6 bases at V and 9 bases at J, with 15 bases in the middle. CDR3 loop: CASSGEFGRPQHF. CDR3 DNA: TGTGCCAGCAGCGGGGAATTCGGACGGCCCCAGCATTTT.